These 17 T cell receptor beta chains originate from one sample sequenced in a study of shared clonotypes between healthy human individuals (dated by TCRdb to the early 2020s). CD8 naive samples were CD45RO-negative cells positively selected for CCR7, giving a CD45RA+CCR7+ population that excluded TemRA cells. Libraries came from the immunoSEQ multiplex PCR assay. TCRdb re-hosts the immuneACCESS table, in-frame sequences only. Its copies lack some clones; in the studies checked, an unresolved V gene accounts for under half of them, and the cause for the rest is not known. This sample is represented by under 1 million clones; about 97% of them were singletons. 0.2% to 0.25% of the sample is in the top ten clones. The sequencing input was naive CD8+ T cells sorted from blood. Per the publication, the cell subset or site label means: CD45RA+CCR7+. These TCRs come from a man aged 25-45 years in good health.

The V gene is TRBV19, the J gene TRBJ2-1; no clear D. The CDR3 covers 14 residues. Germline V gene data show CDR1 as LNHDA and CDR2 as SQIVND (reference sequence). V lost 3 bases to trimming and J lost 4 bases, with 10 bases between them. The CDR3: CASSISPRYNEQFF. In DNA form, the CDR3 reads TGTGCCAGTAGTATTTCCCCGCGGTACAATGAGCAGTTCTTC.

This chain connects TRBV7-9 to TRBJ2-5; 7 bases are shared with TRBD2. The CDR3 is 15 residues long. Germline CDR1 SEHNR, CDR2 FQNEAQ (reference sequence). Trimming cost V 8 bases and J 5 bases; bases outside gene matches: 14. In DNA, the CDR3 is TGTGCCAGCTCGCCGGGGACTACAGTTTGGGAGACCCAGTACTTC. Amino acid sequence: CASSPGTTVWETQYF.

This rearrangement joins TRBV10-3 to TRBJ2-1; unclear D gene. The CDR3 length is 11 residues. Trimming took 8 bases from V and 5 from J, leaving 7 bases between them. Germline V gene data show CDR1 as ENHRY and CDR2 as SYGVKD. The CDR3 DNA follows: TGTGCCATCGAGATGAACAATGAGCAGTTCTTC. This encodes CAIEMNNEQFF.

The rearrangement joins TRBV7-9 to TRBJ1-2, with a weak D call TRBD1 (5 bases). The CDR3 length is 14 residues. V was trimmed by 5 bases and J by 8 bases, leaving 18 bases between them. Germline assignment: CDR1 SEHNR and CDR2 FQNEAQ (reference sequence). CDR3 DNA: TGTGCCAGCAGCCCAACAGCTGGGGGAGAGGGCTACACCTTC. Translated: CASSPTAGGEGYTF.

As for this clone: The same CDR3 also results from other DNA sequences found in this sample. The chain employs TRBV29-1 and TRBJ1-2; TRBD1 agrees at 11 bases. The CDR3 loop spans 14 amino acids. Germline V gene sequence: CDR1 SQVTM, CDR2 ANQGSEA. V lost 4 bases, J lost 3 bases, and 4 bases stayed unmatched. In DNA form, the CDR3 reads TGCAGCGTTGCCGGGGACAGGGGGGACTATGGCTACACCTTC. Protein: CSVAGDRGDYGYTF.

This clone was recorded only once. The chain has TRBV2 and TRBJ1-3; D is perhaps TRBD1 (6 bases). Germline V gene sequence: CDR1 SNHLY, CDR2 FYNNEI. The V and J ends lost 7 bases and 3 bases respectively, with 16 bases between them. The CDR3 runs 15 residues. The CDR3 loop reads CASKKSGGFGNTIYF. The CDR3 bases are TGTGCCAGCAAGAAATCTGGGGGCTTTGGAAACACCATATATTTT.

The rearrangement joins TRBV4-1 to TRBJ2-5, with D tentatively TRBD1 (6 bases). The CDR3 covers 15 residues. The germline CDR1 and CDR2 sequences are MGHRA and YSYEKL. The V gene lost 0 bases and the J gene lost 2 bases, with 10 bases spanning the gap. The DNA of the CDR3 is TGCGCCAGCAGCCAAGAAGGACAGCTTCAAGAGACCCAGTACTTC. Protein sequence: CASSQEGQLQETQYF.

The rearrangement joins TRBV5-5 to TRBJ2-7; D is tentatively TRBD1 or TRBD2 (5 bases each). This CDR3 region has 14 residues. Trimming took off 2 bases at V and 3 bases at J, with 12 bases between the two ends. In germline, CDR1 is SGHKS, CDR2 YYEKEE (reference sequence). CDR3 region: CASSFVGGYYEQYF. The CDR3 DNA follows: TGTGCCAGCAGCTTCGTTGGGGGATACTACGAGCAGTACTTC.

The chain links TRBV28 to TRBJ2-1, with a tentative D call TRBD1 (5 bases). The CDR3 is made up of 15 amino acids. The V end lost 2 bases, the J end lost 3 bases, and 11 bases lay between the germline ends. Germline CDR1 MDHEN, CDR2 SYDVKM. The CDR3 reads CASSLGQGNYNEQFF. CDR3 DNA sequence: TGTGCCAGCAGTTTAGGGCAGGGCAACTACAATGAGCAGTTCTTC.

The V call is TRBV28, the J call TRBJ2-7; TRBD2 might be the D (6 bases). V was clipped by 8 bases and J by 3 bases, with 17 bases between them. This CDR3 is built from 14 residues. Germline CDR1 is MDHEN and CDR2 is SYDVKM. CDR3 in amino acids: CASALLAEYYEQYF. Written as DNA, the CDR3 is TGTGCCAGCGCCCTACTAGCAGAGTACTACGAGCAGTACTTC. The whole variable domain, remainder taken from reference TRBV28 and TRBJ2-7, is DVKVTQSSRYLVKRTGEKVFLECVQDMDHENMFWYRQDPGLGLRLIYFSYDVKMKEKGDIPEGYSVSREKKERFSLILESASTNQTSMYLCASALLAEYYEQYFGPGTRLTVT.

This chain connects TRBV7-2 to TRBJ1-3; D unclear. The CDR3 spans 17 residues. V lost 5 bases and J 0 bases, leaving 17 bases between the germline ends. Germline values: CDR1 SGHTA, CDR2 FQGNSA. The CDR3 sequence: CASSPGRTTSSGNTIYF. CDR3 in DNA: TGTGCCAGCAGCCCCGGGCGCACCACCAGCTCTGGAAACACCATATATTTT.

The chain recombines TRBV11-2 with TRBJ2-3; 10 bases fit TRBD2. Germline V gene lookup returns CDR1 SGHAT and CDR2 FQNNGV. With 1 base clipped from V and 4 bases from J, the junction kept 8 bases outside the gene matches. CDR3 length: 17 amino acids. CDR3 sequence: CASSLGYLAGEADTQYF. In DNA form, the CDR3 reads TGTGCCAGCAGCTTAGGTTATCTAGCGGGAGAGGCAGATACGCAGTATTTT.

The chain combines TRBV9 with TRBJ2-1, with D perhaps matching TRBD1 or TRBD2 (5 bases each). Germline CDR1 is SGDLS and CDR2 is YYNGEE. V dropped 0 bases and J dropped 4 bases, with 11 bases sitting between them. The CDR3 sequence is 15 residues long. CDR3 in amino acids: CASSVEGTLYNEQFF. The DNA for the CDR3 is TGTGCCAGCAGCGTAGAAGGGACCTTATACAATGAGCAGTTCTTC.

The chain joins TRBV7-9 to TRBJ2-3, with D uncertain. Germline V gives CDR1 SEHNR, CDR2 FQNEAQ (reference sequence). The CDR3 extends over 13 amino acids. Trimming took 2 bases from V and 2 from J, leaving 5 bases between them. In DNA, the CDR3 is TGTGCCAGCAGCTTAATCATCACAGATACGCAGTATTTT. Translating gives CASSLIITDTQYF.

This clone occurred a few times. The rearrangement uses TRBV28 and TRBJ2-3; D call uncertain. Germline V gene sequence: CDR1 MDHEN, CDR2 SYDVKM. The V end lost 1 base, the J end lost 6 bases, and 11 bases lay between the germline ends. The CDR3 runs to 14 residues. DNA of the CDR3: TGTGCCAGCAGTTTATTATCCCTATGGGATACGCAGTATTTT. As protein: CASSLLSLWDTQYF.

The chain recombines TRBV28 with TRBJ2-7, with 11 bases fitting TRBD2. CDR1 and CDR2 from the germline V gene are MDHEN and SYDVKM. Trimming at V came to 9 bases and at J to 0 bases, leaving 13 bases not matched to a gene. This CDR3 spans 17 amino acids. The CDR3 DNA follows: TGTGCCAGTCGCCCCAAGACTAGCGGGGATCTCTCCTACGAGCAGTACTTC. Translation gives CASRPKTSGDLSYEQYF.

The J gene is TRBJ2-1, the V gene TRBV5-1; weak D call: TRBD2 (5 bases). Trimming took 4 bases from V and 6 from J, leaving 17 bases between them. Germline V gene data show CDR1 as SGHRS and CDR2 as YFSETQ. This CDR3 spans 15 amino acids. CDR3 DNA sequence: TGCGCCAGCAGCGAAGGATCCTTCCGGGGCAATGAGCAGTTCTTC. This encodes CASSEGSFRGNEQFF.